A single sample gave rise to the 6 T cell receptor beta chains below, sequenced in a study of human T cells and chemical hapten exposure. Time point defined: pre-sensitization, week 0. Noted treatment: therapeutic diphenylcyclopropenone sensitization with weekly scalp DPC. A single record per CDR3 protein comes from TCRdb applying MiXCR to the RACE reads. The data hold 250,000 to 300,000 distinct CDR3 sequences, with almost 8% observed a single time. The source was whole blood, collected in connection with sensitization to the hapten diphenylcyclopropenone (DPC). The receptors shown here come from a man aged 18 to 30 with alopecia areata. Some clones in this sample may be carry-over from other donors' samples.

This clonotype was counted only a few times. The CDR3 DNA sequence: TGTGCCAGCAGTGGACAGTTCTATGGCTACACCTTC. Residues: CASSGQFYGYTF. The chain couples TRBV2 to TRBJ1-2; D perhaps matches TRBD1 (5 bases). CDR1 and CDR2 from the germline V gene are SNHLY and FYNNEI. This CDR3 region has 12 residues. The V end lost 4 bases, the J end lost 4 bases, and 7 bases lay between the germline ends.

This clonotype appeared many times. This chain links TRBV20-1 with TRBJ1-2, with TRBD1 matching over 8 bases. The CDR3 is 14 amino acids. V dropped 2 bases and J dropped 6; count of bases not matched to a gene: 8. Per the germline V gene, CDR1 is DFQATT and CDR2 is SNEGSKA (reference sequence). CDR3 DNA: TGCAGTGCTAGAACCCCGGACAGGGCGAATGGCTACACCTTC. Translating it yields CSARTPDRANGYTF.

The V and J genes are TRBV9 and TRBJ2-6, with a possible D match to TRBD2 (5 bases). The CDR3 extends over 18 amino acids. Per the germline V gene, CDR1 is SGDLS and CDR2 is YYNGEE. Trimming removed 3 bases from V and 0 bases from J, with 16 bases in between. The CDR3 nucleotides are TGTGCCAGCAGCGGCTCCGGGGTAGTTTCCTCTGGGGCCAACGTCCTGACTTTC. Amino acid sequence: CASSGSGVVSSGANVLTF.

This clonotype was counted a few times. J is TRBJ2-3 and V is TRBV9, with D possibly being TRBD1 (5 bases). This CDR3 contains 16 residues. Germline values: CDR1 SGDLS, CDR2 YYNGEE. Trimming removed 0 bases from V and 3 bases from J, with 14 bases in between. DNA for the CDR3: TGTGCCAGCAGCGTAGAAACAGGACCTGGAACAGATACGCAGTATTTT. It yields the protein CASSVETGPGTDTQYF.

The chain is built from TRBV11-2 and TRBJ1-1, with D uncertain. This CDR3 spans 13 amino acids. Per germline, CDR1 SGHAT and CDR2 FQNNGV. Trimming left V 1 base short and J 8 bases short, with 11 bases between. CDR3 sequence: CASSLAERREAFF. Here the CDR3 DNA reads TGTGCCAGCAGCTTAGCGGAGCGACGGGAAGCTTTCTTT.

The rearrangement links TRBV5-6 to TRBJ2-1, with 9 bases lining up with TRBD2. Trimming at V came to 2 bases and at J to 6 bases, leaving 6 bases not matched to a gene. This CDR3 spans 15 amino acids. Germline V gives CDR1 SGHDT, CDR2 YYEEEE. The CDR3, as DNA: TGTGCCAGCAGCTTCCGGGGACTAGCCCTCAATGAGCAGTTCTTC. This gives the protein CASSFRGLALNEQFF.